These 31 T cell receptor beta chains came from one sample sequenced in a study of vaccination and CD4 T cells after COVID-19. A single record per CDR3 protein comes from TCRdb applying MiXCR to the PCR reads. The table has approximately 17,000 distinct CDR3 sequences, less than 65% seen once; the top ten hold about 1.1%. Sequences were derived from CD4+ T cells from blood, sampled after SARS-CoV-2 vaccination. Receptors originate from a human donor who had recovered from COVID-19.

V usage is TRBV27 and J usage is TRBJ2-5; tentatively, D is TRBD2 (5 bases). Germline CDR1 and CDR2: MNHEY and SMNVEV (reference sequence). The CDR3 spans 12 residues. V was pared by 3 bases and J by 4 bases, with 6 bases between. The CDR3 here is CASSFSGETQYF. In DNA, the CDR3 is TGTGCCAGCAGTTTCAGCGGAGAGACCCAGTACTTC.

This chain joins TRBV15 and TRBJ2-1, with 7 bases fitting TRBD2. After removal of 6 bases from V and 9 bases from J, the junction contained 23 bases not matched to a gene. This CDR3 contains 18 residues. The germline gives CDR1 LNHNV, CDR2 YYDKDF (reference sequence). For the CDR3, the DNA is TGTGCCACCAGGGATAAAGCTGATAGCTTGGCTGGCGGGAGTGAGCAGTTCTTC. This sequence encodes CATRDKADSLAGGSEQFF.

This clonotype showed up just a few times. The chain recombines TRBV6-1 with TRBJ1-6; TRBD1 matches at 8 bases. The germline CDR1 and CDR2 sequences are MNHNS and SASEGT. The trim removed 7 bases at V and 6 bases at J, leaving 5 bases unmatched. The length of the CDR3 is 14 residues. The CDR3 DNA reads as TGTGCCAGCATGCAGGGGGCCCTTAATTCACCCCTCCACTTT. Translating gives CASMQGALNSPLHF.

This clonotype is a singleton in its sample. The chain uses TRBV20-1 and TRBJ2-5, with TRBD2 identical over 13 bases. The CDR3 runs 15 residues. V shed 4 bases, J shed 4 bases, and the junction held 6 bases outside the gene matches. The germline gives CDR1 DFQATT, CDR2 SNEGSKA (reference sequence). The CDR3 here is CSAKGLAGVGETQYF. The CDR3 DNA is TGCAGTGCTAAAGGACTAGCGGGAGTCGGAGAGACCCAGTACTTC.

This clonotype was detected a few times. The CDR3 loop is CASSDSRTSGRASNTNTGELFF. The CDR3 DNA sequence: TGTGCCAGCAGTGACTCGAGGACTAGCGGGAGGGCCAGTAATACGAACACCGGGGAGCTGTTTTTT. This chain links TRBV6-4 with TRBJ2-2; TRBD2 matches at 15 bases. This CDR3 is built from 22 residues. The V segment lost 0 bases and the J segment 0 bases; nucleotides outside the gene matches: 11. CDR1 and CDR2 from the germline V gene are MRHNA and SNTAGT.

The gene calls are TRBV6-1 and TRBJ2-7, with TRBD1 matching over 11 bases. CDR3 length equals 15 residues. V dropped 6 bases and J dropped 4; count of bases not matched to a gene: 8. In germline, CDR1 is MNHNS, CDR2 SASEGT. CDR3 DNA sequence: TGTGCCAGCAGCCCTCTGGACAGGGGGCCTTACGAGCAGTACTTC. This gives the protein CASSPLDRGPYEQYF.

The chain links TRBV19 to TRBJ1-5, with TRBD1 as a possible D gene (6 bases). The CDR3 sequence is 12 residues long. Looked up from germline, CDR1 is LNHDA and CDR2 is SQIVND (reference sequence). V shed 5 bases and J shed 7 bases, with 9 bases lying between them. CDR3 sequence: CASSGTYQPQHF. In DNA, the CDR3 is TGTGCCAGTAGTGGGACATACCAGCCCCAGCATTTT.

The chain is built from TRBV18 and TRBJ2-5; D gene uncertain. V was clipped by 5 bases and J by 2 bases, with 9 bases between them. This CDR3 contains 13 residues. In germline, CDR1 is KGHSH, CDR2 LQKENI. The CDR3 DNA reads as TGTGCCAGCTCAGTACGCCAGCAAGAGACCCAGTACTTC. Translation: CASSVRQQETQYF.

This clonotype occurred a few times. This rearrangement joins TRBV20-1 to TRBJ2-2, with a possible D match to TRBD2 (6 bases). The CDR3 length is 16 residues. V was pared by 1 base and J by 4 bases, with 16 bases between. Germline V lookup: CDR1 DFQATT, CDR2 SNEGSKA (reference sequence). This chain's CDR3 is CSARAGRASATGELFF. CDR3 nucleotides: TGCAGTGCTAGAGCGGGTAGGGCTAGCGCCACCGGGGAGCTGTTTTTT.

The chain has TRBV20-1 and TRBJ2-6, with TRBD1 matching over 7 bases. Germline trimming cut 6 bases from V and 4 bases from J; bases unmatched to any gene: 6. From germline, CDR1 is DFQATT and CDR2 SNEGSKA (reference sequence). The CDR3 extends over 14 amino acids. CDR3 in amino acids: CSAYDRAGANVLTF. For the CDR3, the DNA is TGCAGTGCCTATGACAGGGCCGGGGCCAACGTCCTGACTTTC.

V and J are TRBV28 and TRBJ2-5; 12 bases agree with TRBD1. The germline V gene has CDR1 MDHEN and CDR2 SYDVKM. The CDR3 totals 14 residues. Trimming at V came to 4 bases and at J to 4 bases, leaving 1 base not matched to a gene. In DNA, the CDR3 is TGTGCCAGCAGTTCGGGACAGGGGGCAGAGACCCAGTACTTC. This gives the protein CASSSGQGAETQYF.

The chain links TRBV20-1 to TRBJ1-1; the D gene is possibly TRBD1 (5 bases). This CDR3 is built from 15 residues. The ends were cut back, 1 base at V and 4 bases at J, with 16 bases in the middle. The germline V gene has CDR1 DFQATT and CDR2 SNEGSKA (reference sequence). CDR3 DNA sequence: TGCAGTGCTAGAGGGGGGGTAAACAGTCCCACTGAAGCTTTCTTT. Protein product: CSARGGVNSPTEAFF.

CDR3 loop: CASRRTSGNSDTQYF. CDR3 DNA: TGTGCCAGCAGACGGACTAGCGGGAACTCAGATACGCAGTATTTT. The chain is built from TRBV12-3 or TRBV12-4 and TRBJ2-3, with 12 bases matching TRBD2. The V gene end was trimmed by 6 bases and the J gene end by 4 bases; junction bases not matched to a gene: 5. The CDR3 has 15 amino acids.

The sample holds a few counts of this clonotype. The chain carries TRBV6-1 and TRBJ2-7; possibly TRBD1 for D (5 bases). Germline CDR1 and CDR2: MNHNS and SASEGT. Trimming took off 4 bases at V and 5 bases at J, with 6 bases between the two ends. This CDR3 has 11 residues. DNA for the CDR3: TGTGCCAGCAGTGCCAGGGACGAGCAGTACTTC. Its translation is CASSARDEQYF.

This clonotype was counted only a few times. The chain couples TRBV5-1 to TRBJ2-7; 8 bases map to TRBD2. Germline V CDR1 and CDR2: SGHRS, YFSETQ. The V and J ends lost 6 bases and 4 bases, in that order; junction bases with no gene match: 12. This CDR3 is built from 15 residues. CDR3 residues: CASNPDGLAVYEQYF. The CDR3 DNA follows: TGCGCCAGCAACCCTGATGGACTAGCAGTTTACGAGCAGTACTTC.

This chain connects TRBV5-4 to TRBJ2-5, with D perhaps matching TRBD1 (6 bases). Trimming took off 4 bases at V and 1 base at J, with 11 bases between the two ends. From germline, CDR1 is SGHNT and CDR2 YYREEE (reference sequence). This CDR3 region has 14 residues. The CDR3 here is CASSPNRAQETQYF. The CDR3 DNA follows: TGTGCCAGCAGCCCTAACAGGGCCCAAGAGACCCAGTACTTC.

The chain carries TRBV29-1 and TRBJ1-3, with unresolved D. CDR1 and CDR2 (germline): SQVTM, ANQGSEA. CDR3 size: 15 residues. Trimming pared 5 bases from V and 0 bases from J, leaving 14 bases between. The CDR3 reads CSVLGGANSGNTIYF. CDR3 bases: TGCAGCGTTCTGGGTGGAGCCAACTCTGGAAACACCATATATTTT.

This clonotype came up a few times. V is TRBV20-1 and J is TRBJ2-7, with D perhaps TRBD1 (5 bases). Germline V gives CDR1 DFQATT, CDR2 SNEGSKA (reference sequence). V dropped 6 bases and J dropped 6 bases, with 12 bases sitting between them. The CDR3 sequence is 11 residues long. CDR3 bases: TGCAGTGCCTTAGGACACTTCGAGCAGTACTTC. Translation: CSALGHFEQYF.

This clonotype was seen a handful of times. The chain combines TRBV2 with TRBJ1-1, with 7 nucleotides matching TRBD1. J was trimmed by 3 bases and V by 4 bases; bases with no gene match: 5. The CDR3 has 14 amino acids. The germline CDR1 and CDR2 sequences are SNHLY and FYNNEI. CDR3 loop: CASSADRFDTEAFF. DNA for the CDR3: TGTGCCAGCAGTGCGGACAGGTTCGACACTGAAGCTTTCTTT. Filled out from reference TRBV2 and TRBJ1-1, the complete variable domain reads EPEVTQTPSHQVTQMGQEVILRCVPISNHLYFYWYRQILGQKVEFLVSFYNNEISEKSEIFDDQFSVERPDGSNFTLKIRSTKLEDSAMYFCASSADRFDTEAFFGQGTRLTVV.

This chain links TRBV2 with TRBJ2-5; the D gene is possibly TRBD1 (5 bases). The CDR3 contains 13 residues. Germline CDR1 reads SNHLY; CDR2 reads FYNNEI. V gave up 3 bases and J gave up 3 bases, with 8 bases separating them. CDR3 loop: CASSDDRKETQYF. The CDR3 region has the DNA TGTGCCAGCAGTGACGACAGAAAAGAGACCCAGTACTTC.

The CDR3 bases are TGTGCCAGCAGATCATCCCCGGGACTAGGGAACACCGGGGAGCTGTTTTTT. This codes for CASRSSPGLGNTGELFF. This chain links TRBV7-2 with TRBJ2-2, with 8 positions matching TRBD2. CDR1 is SGHTA and CDR2 is FQGNSA in the germline V gene. V shed 6 bases, J shed 1 base, and the junction held 10 bases outside the gene matches. This CDR3 comprises 17 residues.

The rearrangement joins TRBV6-2 or TRBV6-3 to TRBJ1-5, with D hard to call. The ends were cut back, 0 bases at V and 4 bases at J, with 22 bases in the middle. The length of the CDR3 is 19 residues. Per the germline V gene, CDR1 is MNHEY and CDR2 is SVGEGT. The CDR3 sequence: CASSYSISRTRTRNQPQHF. CDR3 DNA: TGTGCCAGCAGTTACTCTATCTCCCGGACTCGAACTCGAAATCAGCCCCAGCATTTT.

The chain joins TRBV10-3 to TRBJ1-2; D not certain. Trimming stripped 5 bases from V and 0 bases from J, with 7 bases between. Germline lookup yields CDR1 ENHRY and CDR2 SYGVKD. CDR3 length equals 13 residues. The DNA of the CDR3 is TGTGCCATCAGTAGAGAAGCTAACTATGGCTACACCTTC. Its translation: CAISREANYGYTF.

V is TRBV10-3 and J is TRBJ2-5, with D perhaps being TRBD1 or TRBD2 (6 bases each). The CDR3 extends over 13 amino acids. Trimming stripped 6 bases from V and 2 bases from J, with 10 bases between. Germline V CDR1 and CDR2: ENHRY, SYGVKD. CDR3 in amino acids: CAIRGGGQETQYF. DNA of the CDR3: TGTGCCATCAGGGGGGGCGGTCAAGAGACCCAGTACTTC.

The chain recombines TRBV7-3 with TRBJ1-1; D remains ambiguous. Looked up from germline, CDR1 is SGHTA and CDR2 is FQGTGA. The CDR3 has 13 residues. V gave up 5 bases and J gave up 4 bases, with 11 bases separating them. CDR3 loop: CASSQSLGTEAFF. The CDR3 DNA is TGTGCCAGCAGCCAGTCCTTGGGCACTGAAGCTTTCTTT.

This chain uses TRBV6-2 or TRBV6-3 with TRBJ2-7; 10 bases are a match to TRBD2. Unmatched junction bases numbered 7, after V lost 6 bases and J lost 2 bases. CDR1 MNHEY and CDR2 SVGEGT come from the germline V gene. CDR3 size: 15 residues. CDR3 DNA: TGTGCCAGCAGCGCGGGACTAGCGCGTCCCTACGAGCAGTACTTC. Residues: CASSAGLARPYEQYF.

This chain links TRBV20-1 with TRBJ2-5; D is possibly TRBD2 (6 bases). The germline V gene encodes CDR1 DFQATT and CDR2 SNEGSKA (reference sequence). The V end lost 6 bases, the J end lost 9 bases, and 20 bases lay between the germline ends. This CDR3 contains 13 residues. The CDR3 reads CSAPFGVGRSQYF. CDR3 nucleotide sequence: TGCAGTGCCCCATTTGGGGTGGGGAGGTCCCAGTACTTC.

This clonotype was observed a few times. This chain links TRBV6-1 with TRBJ2-5; D gene ambiguous. The CDR3 runs to 9 residues. The germline V gene encodes CDR1 MNHNS and CDR2 SASEGT. V lost 10 bases and J lost 4, with 4 bases in between. CDR3 in amino acids: CAIGETQYF. DNA of the CDR3: TGTGCCATCGGAGAGACCCAGTACTTC.

This chain uses TRBV6-5 with TRBJ1-3, with D unresolved. V dropped 2 bases and J dropped 2 bases, with 10 bases sitting between them. The CDR3 covers 15 residues. Germline loops: CDR1 MNHEY, CDR2 SVGAGI. The CDR3 reads CASSYEGFAGNTIYF. The CDR3 DNA is TGTGCCAGCAGTTACGAAGGGTTTGCTGGAAACACCATATATTTT.

The gene calls are TRBV11-2 and TRBJ2-7; the D gene is possibly TRBD2 (6 bases). Trimming removed 3 bases from V and 0 bases from J, with 9 bases in between. This CDR3 comprises 14 residues. CDR1 and CDR2 (germline): SGHAT, FQNNGV. CDR3 in amino acids: CASSLTGSSYEQYF. Written as DNA, the CDR3 is TGTGCCAGCAGCTTGACCGGGAGCTCCTACGAGCAGTACTTC.

V is TRBV20-1 and J is TRBJ2-3, with 8 bases fitting TRBD2. J lost 3 bases, V lost 3 bases, and 11 bases had no gene match. CDR1 and CDR2 (germline): DFQATT, SNEGSKA (reference sequence). This CDR3 is 16 amino acids long. DNA for the CDR3: TGCAGTGCTAGTAGACCGGGAGGGTTTGGGACAGATACGCAGTATTTT. It is translated as CSASRPGGFGTDTQYF.